The rows below give T cell receptor beta chains drawn from one sample of a study of cytomegalovirus exposure and HLA in healthy donors. Sequencing used immunoSEQ multiplex PCR; TCRdb keeps in-frame clones, though not all of them. This sample has about 160,000 clones, with about 80% found just once. Material: PBMCs. The receptors were gathered from a man younger than 40 in good health and CMV-seropositive. The CDR3 runs from the conserved cysteine through the conserved F or W. The D gene is left open where the match is weak. A clone size is listed for some rows: how often the clone was seen (once, few, many), or a class if it is expanded.

d_call,v_call,j_call,clone_size,cdr3_nt,cdr3_aa
TRBD2,TRBV27,TRBJ2-1,NA,TGTGCCAGCAGTTTGTGGACGGGGGGGCACAATGAGCAGTTCTTC,CASSLWTGGHNEQFF
NA,TRBV5-1,TRBJ2-6,few,TGCGCCAGCAGCTTGTGGGACTCAAGCTCTGGGGCCAACGTCCTGACTTTC,CASSLWDSSSGANVLTF
NA,TRBV6-4,TRBJ2-1,NA,TGTGCCAGCAGCCCCCGACTGAACAATGAGCAGTTCTTC,CASSPRLNNEQFF
NA,TRBV5-6,TRBJ1-6,NA,TGTGCCAGCAGCTTGGTCGCAGATTCACCCCTCCACTTT,CASSLVADSPLHF
TRBD1,TRBV7-2,TRBJ1-1,NA,TGTGCCAGCAGGACGACAGGGGGTGGACTGAACACTGAAGCTTTCTTT,CASRTTGGGLNTEAFF
TRBD2,TRBV6-5,TRBJ2-3,NA,TGTGCCAGCAGTTTCTGGCGGGGGGACACAGATACGCAGTATTTT,CASSFWRGDTDTQYF
NA,TRBV30,TRBJ2-7,NA,TGTGCCTGGAAACAGGCCTACGAGCAGTACTTC,CAWKQAYEQYF
NA,TRBV11-2,TRBJ1-6,NA,TGTGCCAGCAGCTCTATGACAGCGATTTATTCACCCCTCCACTTT,CASSSMTAIYSPLHF
TRBD1,TRBV6-5,TRBJ2-2,NA,TGTGCCAGCAGAGCACAGGGGGTCACCGGGGAGCTGTTTTTT,CASRAQGVTGELFF
NA,TRBV6-5,TRBJ1-1,NA,TGTGCCAGCACCCTCCCCGGAGGCACTGAAGCTTTCTTT,CASTLPGGTEAFF
TRBD2,TRBV7-3,TRBJ2-1,NA,TGTGCCAGCAGCCCCGGACTAGCGGGCGTGAGGGCCGATGAGCAGTTCTTC,CASSPGLAGVRADEQFF
NA,TRBV7-9,TRBJ1-1,NA,TGTGCCAGCAGCTTACGGGGGGGCACTGAAGCTTTCTTT,CASSLRGGTEAFF
NA,TRBV7-2,TRBJ2-2,NA,TGTGCCAGCACCCCCTCCGTAGTGGGGGCGCGCACCGGGGAGCTGTTTTTT,CASTPSVVGARTGELFF
TRBD1,TRBV7-7,TRBJ2-1,NA,TGTGCCAGCAGCCGAGACAGGGACGATGAGCAGTTCTTC,CASSRDRDDEQFF
TRBD1,TRBV7-7,TRBJ2-2,NA,TGTGCCAGCAGCGACGACAGGGGTCACGGGGAGCTGTTTTTT,CASSDDRGHGELFF
NA,TRBV9,TRBJ2-7,NA,TGTGCCAGCTGCAGTGGGCCAGTGGACTGCGAGCAGTACTTC,CASCSGPVDCEQYF
NA,TRBV29-1,TRBJ1-4,NA,TGCAGCGTTATGGCCGGGATAGGGGAAAAACTGTTTTTT,CSVMAGIGEKLFF
TRBD2,TRBV27,TRBJ2-5,NA,TGTGCCAGCAGTCCCCTGACTAGCGGGGTAACCCAGTACTTC,CASSPLTSGVTQYF
NA,TRBV2,TRBJ2-1,NA,TGTGCCAGCAGGGACAGAAACTACAATGAGCAGTTCTTC,CASRDRNYNEQFF
TRBD1,TRBV27,TRBJ1-2,NA,TGTGCCAGCAGTATGACGGGACAGACCTATGGCTACACCTTC,CASSMTGQTYGYTF
NA,TRBV20-1,TRBJ2-3,NA,TGCAGTGCTAGCATTGATACGCAGTATTTT,CSASIDTQYF
NA,TRBV2,TRBJ2-2,few,TGTGCCAGCAGTGGGACGGGAAGAACCGGGGAGCTGTTTTTT,CASSGTGRTGELFF
NA,TRBV5-1,TRBJ2-7,NA,TGCGCCAGCAGCTATCTCAGCGGACAGTCCACCTACGAGCAGTACTTC,CASSYLSGQSTYEQYF
NA,TRBV4-3,TRBJ1-2,NA,TGCGCCAGCAGCCAAGAGAATCAGGGAAACTATGGCTACACCTTC,CASSQENQGNYGYTF
TRBD1,TRBV19,TRBJ2-2,NA,TGTGCCAGTATTTGGACAGGGGGCGCTGCCGGGGAGCTGTTTTTT,CASIWTGGAAGELFF
TRBD1,TRBV30,TRBJ2-7,few,TGTGCCTGGAGTGGACAGGGCTACGAGCAGTACTTC,CAWSGQGYEQYF
NA,TRBV4-1,TRBJ2-7,NA,TGCGCCAGCAGCCAAGATCCGGTAGGGGCCGCCTACGAGCAGTACTTC,CASSQDPVGAAYEQYF
NA,TRBV5-1,TRBJ2-1,NA,TGCGCCAGCAGCTTGGGCGCGGGGAGGTACAATGAGCAGTTCTTC,CASSLGAGRYNEQFF
TRBD2,TRBV2,TRBJ2-5,few,TGTGCCAGCAGGGCCGGGACTAGGGGACAAGAGACCCAGTACTTC,CASRAGTRGQETQYF
NA,TRBV28,TRBJ2-5,once,TGTGCCAGCAGTAACCCGGGAAGGGCTAAACGGACCCAGTACTTC,CASSNPGRAKRTQYF
NA,TRBV4-3,TRBJ2-7,NA,TGCGCCAGCAGCCGCATGTTGCAGGCGACCTACGAGCAGTACTTC,CASSRMLQATYEQYF
TRBD1,TRBV27,TRBJ1-5,few,TGTGCCAGCAGTTATCAGGGGGCTGGACAGCCCCAGCATTTT,CASSYQGAGQPQHF
NA,TRBV19,TRBJ1-1,NA,TGTGCCAGTAGTATAGGGGGCGGAAACACTGAAGCTTTCTTT,CASSIGGGNTEAFF
NA,TRBV25-1,TRBJ1-4,NA,TGTGCCAGCAGTGACCCAGGGGTAGGAGAAAAACTGTTTTTT,CASSDPGVGEKLFF
TRBD2,TRBV6-5,TRBJ2-7,NA,TGTGCCAGCAGTTATAGCGGGGCACACTCCTACGAGCAGTACTTC,CASSYSGAHSYEQYF
NA,TRBV30,TRBJ2-3,NA,TGTGCCTGGAGTGTACGAGGGGGTGGGGATACGCAGTATTTT,CAWSVRGGGDTQYF
TRBD1,TRBV13,TRBJ1-2,NA,TGTGCCAGCAGCTCCTGGCGTGGGACAGGGGTCCGGGGTGGCTACACCTTC,CASSSWRGTGVRGGYTF
NA,TRBV7-2,TRBJ2-1,NA,TGTGCCAGCAGCGTTAGCCGCTACAATGAGCAGTTCTTC,CASSVSRYNEQFF
TRBD2,TRBV7-3,TRBJ2-5,NA,TGTGCCAGCAGCCGTGGGGGAGGGACTCAAGAGACCCAGTACTTC,CASSRGGGTQETQYF
NA,TRBV5-4,TRBJ1-4,NA,TGTGCCAGCAGCTTACAGAATGAAAAACTGTTTTTT,CASSLQNEKLFF
TRBD2,TRBV9,TRBJ2-1,NA,TGTGCCAGCAGCTTAACTGATGACGGGGGGGCCCCTCGGGGTGAGCAGTTCTTC,CASSLTDDGGAPRGEQFF
NA,TRBV6-5,TRBJ1-4,NA,TGTGCCAGCAGTTACTTTGGCGGAGGGGCCGAAAAACTGTTTTTT,CASSYFGGGAEKLFF
NA,TRBV10-2,TRBJ1-3,once,TGCGCCAGCAGGGAATCAGACAGCTCTGGAAACACCATATATTTT,CASRESDSSGNTIYF
TRBD1,TRBV5-1,TRBJ2-2,NA,TGCGCCAGCAGCTGGGGACAGGGCCGCGGCACCGGGGAGCTGTTTTTT,CASSWGQGRGTGELFF
TRBD2,TRBV30,TRBJ2-1,NA,TGTGCCTGGAGCCCCGGACTAGCGGGCCAATACAATGAGCAGTTCTTC,CAWSPGLAGQYNEQFF
NA,TRBV11-2,TRBJ1-1,few,TGTGCCAGCAGCTTATCCCTGGGCGCTGAAGCTTTCTTT,CASSLSLGAEAFF
TRBD2,TRBV4-3,TRBJ2-5,NA,TGCGCCAGCAGCCAAGATACCCTAGCGGGGGGCCAAGAGACCCAGTACTTC,CASSQDTLAGGQETQYF
TRBD1,TRBV28,TRBJ1-3,NA,TGTGCCAGCCGGGGGACAGGGAACTCTGGAAACACCATATATTTT,CASRGTGNSGNTIYF
NA,TRBV7-3,TRBJ2-2,NA,TGTGCCAGCAGCCCGAACGGTCACACCGGGGAGCTGTTTTTT,CASSPNGHTGELFF
TRBD1,TRBV19,TRBJ1-5,NA,TGTGCCAGTTCCGGGACAGGGGTTTTTAGAAGCAATCAGCCCCAGCATTTT,CASSGTGVFRSNQPQHF
TRBD1,TRBV9,TRBJ1-1,NA,TGTGCCAGCAGCGCCTCCGGGACAGGGGGTTTGGGCACTGAAGCTTTCTTT,CASSASGTGGLGTEAFF
NA,TRBV7-9,TRBJ1-5,NA,TGTGCCAGCAGCGGCGGGCCCCAAGGCGATCAGCCCCAGCATTTT,CASSGGPQGDQPQHF
TRBD1,TRBV11-2,TRBJ2-3,NA,TGTGCCAGCAGCTCCAAGACAGGGGGCGGCACAGATACGCAGTATTTT,CASSSKTGGGTDTQYF
NA,TRBV5-1,TRBJ1-4,NA,TGCGCCAGCAGCCTCCGGGGGATTGGTGAAAAACTGTTTTTT,CASSLRGIGEKLFF